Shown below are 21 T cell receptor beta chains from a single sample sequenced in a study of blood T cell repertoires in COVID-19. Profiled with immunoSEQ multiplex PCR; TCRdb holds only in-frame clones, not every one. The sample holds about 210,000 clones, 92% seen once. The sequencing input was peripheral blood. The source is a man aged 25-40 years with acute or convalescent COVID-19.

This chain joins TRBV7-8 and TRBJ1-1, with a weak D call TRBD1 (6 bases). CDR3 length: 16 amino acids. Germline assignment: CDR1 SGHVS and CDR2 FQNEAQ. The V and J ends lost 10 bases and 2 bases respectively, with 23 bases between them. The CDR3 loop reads CATVPTSGTLNTEAFF. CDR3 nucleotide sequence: TGTGCCACCGTTCCCACCTCCGGGACACTAAACACTGAAGCTTTCTTT.

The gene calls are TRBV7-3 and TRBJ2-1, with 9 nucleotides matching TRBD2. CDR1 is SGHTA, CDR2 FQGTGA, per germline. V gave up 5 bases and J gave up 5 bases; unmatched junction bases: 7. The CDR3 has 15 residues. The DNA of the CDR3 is TGTGCCAGCAGCCTGCGGGGGGGCAGCAACAATGAGCAGTTCTTC. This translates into CASSLRGGSNNEQFF.

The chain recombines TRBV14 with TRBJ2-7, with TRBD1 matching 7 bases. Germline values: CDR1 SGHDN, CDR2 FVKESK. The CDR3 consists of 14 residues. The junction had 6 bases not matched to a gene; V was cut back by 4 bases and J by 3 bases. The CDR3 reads CASSRWTGNYEQYF. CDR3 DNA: TGTGCCAGCAGCCGGTGGACAGGCAACTACGAGCAGTACTTC. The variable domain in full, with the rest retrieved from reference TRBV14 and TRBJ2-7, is EAGVTQFPSHSVIEKGQTVTLRCDPISGHDNLYWYRRVMGKEIKFLLHFVKESKQDESGMPNNRFLAERTGGTYSTLKVQPAELEDSGVYFCASSRWTGNYEQYFGPGTRLTVT.

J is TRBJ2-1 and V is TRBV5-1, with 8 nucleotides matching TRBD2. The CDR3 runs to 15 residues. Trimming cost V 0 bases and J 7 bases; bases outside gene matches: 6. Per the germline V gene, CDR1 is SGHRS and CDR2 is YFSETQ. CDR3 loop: CASSLARGAVNEQFF. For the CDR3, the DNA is TGCGCCAGCAGCTTGGCGCGGGGGGCGGTTAATGAGCAGTTCTTC.

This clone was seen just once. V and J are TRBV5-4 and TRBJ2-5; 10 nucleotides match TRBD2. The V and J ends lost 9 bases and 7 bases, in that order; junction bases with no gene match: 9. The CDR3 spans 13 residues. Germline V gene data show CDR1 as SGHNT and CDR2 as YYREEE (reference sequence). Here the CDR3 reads CAMKSGRAATQYF. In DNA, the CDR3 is TGTGCCATGAAAAGCGGGAGGGCGGCGACCCAGTACTTC.

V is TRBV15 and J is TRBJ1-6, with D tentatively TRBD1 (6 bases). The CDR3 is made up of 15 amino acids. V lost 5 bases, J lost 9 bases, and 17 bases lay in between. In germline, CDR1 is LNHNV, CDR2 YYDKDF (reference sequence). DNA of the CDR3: TGTGCCACCAGCCGCAAACAGGGTTCTATTTCACCCCTCCACTTT. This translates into CATSRKQGSISPLHF.

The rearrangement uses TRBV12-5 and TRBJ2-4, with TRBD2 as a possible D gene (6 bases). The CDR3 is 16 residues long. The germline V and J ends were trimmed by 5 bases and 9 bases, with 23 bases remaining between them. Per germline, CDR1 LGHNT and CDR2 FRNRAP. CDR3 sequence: CASGPSLGSGESIQYF. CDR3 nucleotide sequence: TGTGCTAGTGGTCCGAGCCTGGGATCGGGGGAAAGCATTCAGTACTTC.

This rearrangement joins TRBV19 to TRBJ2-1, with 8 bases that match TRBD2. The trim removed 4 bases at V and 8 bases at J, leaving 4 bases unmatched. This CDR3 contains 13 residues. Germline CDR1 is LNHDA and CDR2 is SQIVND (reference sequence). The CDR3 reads CASSTSAGDEQFF. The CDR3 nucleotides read TGTGCCAGTAGTACCTCAGCGGGAGATGAGCAGTTCTTC.

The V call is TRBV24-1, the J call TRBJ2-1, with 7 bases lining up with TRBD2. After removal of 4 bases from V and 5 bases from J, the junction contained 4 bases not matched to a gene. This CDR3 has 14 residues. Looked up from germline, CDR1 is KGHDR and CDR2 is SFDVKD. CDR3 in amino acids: CATSDPGLDNEQFF. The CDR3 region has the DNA TGTGCCACCAGTGACCCAGGACTAGACAATGAGCAGTTCTTC.

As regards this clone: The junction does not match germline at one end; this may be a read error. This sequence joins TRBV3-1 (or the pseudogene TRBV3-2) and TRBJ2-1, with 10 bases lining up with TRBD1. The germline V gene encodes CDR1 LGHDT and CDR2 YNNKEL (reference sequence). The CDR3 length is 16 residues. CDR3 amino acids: CASSGDRGPSNNEQFF. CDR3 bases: TGTGCCAGCAGCGGGGACAGGGGCCCCTCCAACAATGAGCAGTTCTTC.

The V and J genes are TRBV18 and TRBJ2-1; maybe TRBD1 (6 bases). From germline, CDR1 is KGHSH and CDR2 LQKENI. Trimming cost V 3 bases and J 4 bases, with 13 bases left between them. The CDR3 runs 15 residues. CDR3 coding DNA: TGTGCCAGCTCACCTATGGACAGCCAATACAATGAGCAGTTCTTC. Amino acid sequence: CASSPMDSQYNEQFF.

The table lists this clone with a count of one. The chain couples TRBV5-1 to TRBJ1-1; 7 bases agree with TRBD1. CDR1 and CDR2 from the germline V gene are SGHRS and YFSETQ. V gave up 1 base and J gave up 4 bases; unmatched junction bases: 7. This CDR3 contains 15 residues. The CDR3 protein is CASSLSRGQGTEAFF. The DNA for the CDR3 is TGCGCCAGCAGCTTGTCGAGGGGGCAGGGCACTGAAGCTTTCTTT.

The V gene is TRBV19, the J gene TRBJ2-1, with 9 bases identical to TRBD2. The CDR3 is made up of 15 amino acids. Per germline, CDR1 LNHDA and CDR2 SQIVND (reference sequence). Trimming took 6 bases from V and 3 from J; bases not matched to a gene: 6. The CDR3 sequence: CASSYSGGVYNEQFF. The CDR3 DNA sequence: TGTGCCAGTAGCTATAGCGGGGGAGTCTACAATGAGCAGTTCTTC.

CDR3 in amino acids: CASSRSTSGLTGELFF. The CDR3 DNA sequence: TGTGCCAGTAGTAGATCGACTAGCGGGCTCACCGGGGAGCTGTTTTTT. The chain links TRBV19 to TRBJ2-2; 10 nucleotides line up with TRBD2. The junction had 6 bases not matched to a gene; V was cut back by 4 bases and J by 4 bases. Germline CDR1 LNHDA, CDR2 SQIVND (reference sequence). The CDR3 extends over 16 amino acids.

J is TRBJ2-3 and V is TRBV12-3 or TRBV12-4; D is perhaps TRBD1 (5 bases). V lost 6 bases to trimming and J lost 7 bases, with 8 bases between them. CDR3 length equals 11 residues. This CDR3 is CASRRTYTQYF. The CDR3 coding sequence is TGTGCCAGCAGGAGGACATATACGCAGTATTTT.

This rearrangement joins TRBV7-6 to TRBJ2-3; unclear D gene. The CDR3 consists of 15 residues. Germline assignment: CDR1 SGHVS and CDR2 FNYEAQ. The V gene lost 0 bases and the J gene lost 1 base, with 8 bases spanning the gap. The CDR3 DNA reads TGTGCCAGCAGCTTAGCGCGTCGGGGCACAGATACGCAGTATTTT. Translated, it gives CASSLARRGTDTQYF.

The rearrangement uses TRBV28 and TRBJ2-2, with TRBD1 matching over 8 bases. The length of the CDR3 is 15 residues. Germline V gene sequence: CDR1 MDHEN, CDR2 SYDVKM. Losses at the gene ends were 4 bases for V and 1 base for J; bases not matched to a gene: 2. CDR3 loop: CASSSGQGNTGELFF. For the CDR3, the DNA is TGTGCCAGCAGTTCTGGACAGGGGAACACCGGGGAGCTGTTTTTT.

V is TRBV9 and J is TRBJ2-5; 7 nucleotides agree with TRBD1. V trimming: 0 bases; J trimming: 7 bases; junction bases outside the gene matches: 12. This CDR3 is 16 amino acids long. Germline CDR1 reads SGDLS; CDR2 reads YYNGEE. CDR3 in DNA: TGTGCCAGCAGCGTAGGTGAGGGACAGTTTAAGGGGACCCAGTACTTC. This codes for CASSVGEGQFKGTQYF.

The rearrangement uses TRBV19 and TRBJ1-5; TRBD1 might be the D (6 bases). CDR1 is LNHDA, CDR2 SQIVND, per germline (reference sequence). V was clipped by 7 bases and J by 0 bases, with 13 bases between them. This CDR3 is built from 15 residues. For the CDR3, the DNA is TGTGCCAGTACCATGCACAGGGATAGCAATCAGCCCCAGCATTTT. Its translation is CASTMHRDSNQPQHF.

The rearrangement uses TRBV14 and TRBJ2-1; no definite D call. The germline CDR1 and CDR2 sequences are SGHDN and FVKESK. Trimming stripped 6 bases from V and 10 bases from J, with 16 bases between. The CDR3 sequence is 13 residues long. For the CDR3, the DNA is TGTGCCAGCAGTCCATTAATCTACTCGGAGCAGTTCTTC. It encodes CASSPLIYSEQFF.

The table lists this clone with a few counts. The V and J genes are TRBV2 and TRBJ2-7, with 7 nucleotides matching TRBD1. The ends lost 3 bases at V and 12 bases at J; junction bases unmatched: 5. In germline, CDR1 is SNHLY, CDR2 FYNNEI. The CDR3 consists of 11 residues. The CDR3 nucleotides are TGTGCCAGCAGTGATCAAGGGGGCTTGTACTTC. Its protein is CASSDQGGLYF.